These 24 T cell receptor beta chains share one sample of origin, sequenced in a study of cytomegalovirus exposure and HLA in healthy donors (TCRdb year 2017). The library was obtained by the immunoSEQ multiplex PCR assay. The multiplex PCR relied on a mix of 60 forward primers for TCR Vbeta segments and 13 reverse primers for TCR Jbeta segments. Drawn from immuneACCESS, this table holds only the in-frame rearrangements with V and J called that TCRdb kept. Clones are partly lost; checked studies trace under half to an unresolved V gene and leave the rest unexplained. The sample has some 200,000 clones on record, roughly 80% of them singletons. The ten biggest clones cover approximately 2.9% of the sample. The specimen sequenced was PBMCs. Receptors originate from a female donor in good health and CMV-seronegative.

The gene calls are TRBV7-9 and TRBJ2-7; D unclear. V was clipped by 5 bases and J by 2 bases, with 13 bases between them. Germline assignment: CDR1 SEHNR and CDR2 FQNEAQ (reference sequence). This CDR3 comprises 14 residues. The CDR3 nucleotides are TGTGCCAGCAGCCCCCCGTCCAGTGCCTACGAGCAGTACTTC. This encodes CASSPPSSAYEQYF.

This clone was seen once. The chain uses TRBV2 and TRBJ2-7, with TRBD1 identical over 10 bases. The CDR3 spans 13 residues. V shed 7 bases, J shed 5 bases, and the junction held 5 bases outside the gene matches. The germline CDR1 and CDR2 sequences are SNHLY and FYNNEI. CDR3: CASKRQGAHEQYF. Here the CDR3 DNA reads TGTGCCAGCAAAAGACAGGGGGCTCACGAGCAGTACTTC.

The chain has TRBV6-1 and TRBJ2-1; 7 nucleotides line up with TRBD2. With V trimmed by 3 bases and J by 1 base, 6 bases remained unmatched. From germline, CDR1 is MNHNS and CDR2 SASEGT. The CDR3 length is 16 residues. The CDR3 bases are TGTGCCAGCAGTGATTGGGGCGGGGGTTCCTACAATGAGCAGTTCTTC. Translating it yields CASSDWGGGSYNEQFF.

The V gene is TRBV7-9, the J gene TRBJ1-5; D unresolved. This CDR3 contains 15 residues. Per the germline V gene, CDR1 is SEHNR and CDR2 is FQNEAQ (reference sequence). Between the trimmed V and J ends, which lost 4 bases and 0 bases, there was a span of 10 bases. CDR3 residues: CASSSSVGSNQPQHF. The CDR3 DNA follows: TGTGCCAGCAGCTCTAGTGTGGGTAGCAATCAGCCCCAGCATTTT. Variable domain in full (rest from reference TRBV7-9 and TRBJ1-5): DTGVSQNPRHKITKRGQNVTFRCDPISEHNRLYWYRQTLGQGPEFLTYFQNEAQLEKSRLLSDRFSAERPKGSFSTLEIQRTEQGDSAMYLCASSSSVGSNQPQHFGDGTRLSIL.

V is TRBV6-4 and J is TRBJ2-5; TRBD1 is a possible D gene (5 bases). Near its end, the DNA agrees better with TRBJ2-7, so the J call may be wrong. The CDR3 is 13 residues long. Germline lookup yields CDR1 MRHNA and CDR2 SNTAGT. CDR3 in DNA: TGTGCCAGCAGGGTTGAACAGGACTACGAGCAGTACTTC. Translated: CASRVEQDYEQYF.

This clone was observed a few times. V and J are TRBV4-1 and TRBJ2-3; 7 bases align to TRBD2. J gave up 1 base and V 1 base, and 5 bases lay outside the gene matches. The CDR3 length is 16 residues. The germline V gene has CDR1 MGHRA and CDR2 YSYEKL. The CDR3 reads CASSQVERGGTDTQYF. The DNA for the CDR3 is TGCGCCAGCAGCCAAGTTGAGCGGGGAGGCACAGATACGCAGTATTTT.

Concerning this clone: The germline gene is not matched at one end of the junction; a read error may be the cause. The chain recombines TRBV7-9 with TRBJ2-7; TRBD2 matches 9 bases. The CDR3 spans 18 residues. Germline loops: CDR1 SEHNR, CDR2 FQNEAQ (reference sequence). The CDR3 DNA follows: TGTTCCAGCAGCTTATTATTAGCGGGAGCCGCGCCTTCCTACGAGCAGTACTTC. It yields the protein CSSSLLLAGAAPSYEQYF.

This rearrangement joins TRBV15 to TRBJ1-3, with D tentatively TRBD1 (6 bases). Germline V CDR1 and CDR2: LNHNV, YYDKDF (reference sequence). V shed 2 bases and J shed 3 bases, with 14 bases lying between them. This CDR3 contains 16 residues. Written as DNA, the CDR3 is TGTGCCACCAGCAGAAGAGGCCAGGGGAGTGGAAACACCATATATTTT. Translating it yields CATSRRGQGSGNTIYF. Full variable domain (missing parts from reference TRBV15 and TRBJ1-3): DAMVIQNPRYQVTQFGKPVTLSCSQTLNHNVMYWYQQKSSQAPKLLFHYYDKDFNNEADTPDNFQSRRPNTSFCFLDIRSPGLGDTAMYLCATSRRGQGSGNTIYFGEGSWLTVV.

The CDR3 spells CASSQLPGQGRITEAFF. The CDR3 nucleotides are TGTGCCAGCAGCCAACTGCCGGGACAGGGGAGGATCACTGAAGCTTTCTTT. J is TRBJ1-1 and V is TRBV4-2; TRBD1 matches 10 bases. V lost 2 bases, J lost 4 bases, and 10 bases stayed unmatched. This CDR3 has 17 amino acids. Germline-derived CDR1 and CDR2 are LGHNA and YNFKEQ.

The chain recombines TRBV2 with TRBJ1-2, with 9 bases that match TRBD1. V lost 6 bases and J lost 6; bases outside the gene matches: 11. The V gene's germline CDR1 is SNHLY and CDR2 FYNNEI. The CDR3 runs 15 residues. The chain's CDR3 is CASSAAGTGKNGYTF. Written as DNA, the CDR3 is TGTGCCAGCAGCGCCGCCGGGACAGGGAAAAATGGCTACACCTTC.

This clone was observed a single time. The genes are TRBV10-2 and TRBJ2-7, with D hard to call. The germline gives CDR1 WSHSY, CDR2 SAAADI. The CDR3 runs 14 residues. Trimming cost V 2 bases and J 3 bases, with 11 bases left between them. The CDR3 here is CASSEDARNYEQYF. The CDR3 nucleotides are TGCGCCAGCAGTGAGGATGCTAGGAACTACGAGCAGTACTTC.

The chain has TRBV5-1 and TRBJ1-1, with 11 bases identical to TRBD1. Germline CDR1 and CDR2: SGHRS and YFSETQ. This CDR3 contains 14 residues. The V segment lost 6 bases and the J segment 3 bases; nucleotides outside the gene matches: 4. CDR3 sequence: CASTEDRGHTEAFF. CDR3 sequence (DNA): TGCGCCAGCACTGAGGACAGGGGGCACACTGAAGCTTTCTTT. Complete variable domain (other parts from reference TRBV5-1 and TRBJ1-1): KAGVTQTPRYLIKTRGQQVTLSCSPISGHRSVSWYQQTPGQGLQFLFEYFSETQRNKGNFPGRFSGRQFSNSRSEMNVSTLELGDSALYLCASTEDRGHTEAFFGQGTRLTVV.

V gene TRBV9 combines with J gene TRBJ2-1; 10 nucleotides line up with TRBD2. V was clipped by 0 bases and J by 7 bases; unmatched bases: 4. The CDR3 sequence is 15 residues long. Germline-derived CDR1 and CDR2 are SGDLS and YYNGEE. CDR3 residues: CASSVGGTSVNEQFF. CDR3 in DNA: TGTGCCAGCAGCGTAGGTGGGACTAGCGTGAATGAGCAGTTCTTC.

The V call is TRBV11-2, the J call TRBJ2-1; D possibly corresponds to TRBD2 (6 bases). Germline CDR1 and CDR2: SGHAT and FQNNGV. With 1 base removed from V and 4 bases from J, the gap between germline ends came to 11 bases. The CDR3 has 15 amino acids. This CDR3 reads CASSLGRDFYNEQFF. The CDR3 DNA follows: TGTGCCAGCAGCTTAGGGAGGGACTTTTACAATGAGCAGTTCTTC.

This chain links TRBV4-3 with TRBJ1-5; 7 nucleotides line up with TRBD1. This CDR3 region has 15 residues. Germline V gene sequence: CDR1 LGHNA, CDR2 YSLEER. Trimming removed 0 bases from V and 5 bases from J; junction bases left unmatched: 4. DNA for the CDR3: TGCGCCAGCAGCCAAGATCGACAGGGACATCAGCCCCAGCATTTT. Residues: CASSQDRQGHQPQHF.

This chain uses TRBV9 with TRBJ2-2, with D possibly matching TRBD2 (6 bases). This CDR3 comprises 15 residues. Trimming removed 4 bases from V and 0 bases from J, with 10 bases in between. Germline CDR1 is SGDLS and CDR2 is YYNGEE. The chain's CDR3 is CASSMGGSNTGELFF. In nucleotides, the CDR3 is TGTGCCAGCAGCATGGGAGGATCGAACACCGGGGAGCTGTTTTTT.

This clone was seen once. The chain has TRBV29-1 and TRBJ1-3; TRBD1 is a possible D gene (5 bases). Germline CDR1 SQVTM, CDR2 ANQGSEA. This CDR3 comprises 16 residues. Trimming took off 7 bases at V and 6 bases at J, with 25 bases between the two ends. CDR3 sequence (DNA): TGCAGCGCTGGTCCCGGATGGGGCATGTCGGAAAACACCATATATTTT. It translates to CSAGPGWGMSENTIYF. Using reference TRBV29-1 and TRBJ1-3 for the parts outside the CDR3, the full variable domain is SAVISQKPSRDICQRGTSLTIQCQVDSQVTMMFWYRQQPGQSLTLIATANQGSEATYESGFVIDKFPISRPNLTFSTLTVSNMSPEDSSIYLCSAGPGWGMSENTIYFGEGSWLTVV.

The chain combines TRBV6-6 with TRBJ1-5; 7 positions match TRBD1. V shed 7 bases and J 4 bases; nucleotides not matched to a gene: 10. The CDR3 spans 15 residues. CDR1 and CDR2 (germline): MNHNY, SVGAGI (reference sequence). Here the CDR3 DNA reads TGTGCCAGCACCTATCCGGGACAGCCTAATCAGCCCCAGCATTTT. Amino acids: CASTYPGQPNQPQHF.

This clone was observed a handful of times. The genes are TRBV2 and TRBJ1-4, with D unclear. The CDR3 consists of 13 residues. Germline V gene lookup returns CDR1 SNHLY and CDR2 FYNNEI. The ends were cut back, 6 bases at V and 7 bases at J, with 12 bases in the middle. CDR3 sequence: CASSPQVGEKLFF. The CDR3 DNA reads TGTGCCAGCAGCCCCCAGGTCGGTGAAAAACTGTTTTTT. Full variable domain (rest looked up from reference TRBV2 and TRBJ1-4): EPEVTQTPSHQVTQMGQEVILRCVPISNHLYFYWYRQILGQKVEFLVSFYNNEISEKSEIFDDQFSVERPDGSNFTLKIRSTKLEDSAMYFCASSPQVGEKLFFGSGTQLSVL.

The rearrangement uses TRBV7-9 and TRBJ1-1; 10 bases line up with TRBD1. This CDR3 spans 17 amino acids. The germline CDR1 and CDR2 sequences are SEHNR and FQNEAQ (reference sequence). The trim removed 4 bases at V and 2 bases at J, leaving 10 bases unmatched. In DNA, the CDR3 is TGTGCCAGCAGCTCCCAGCGGACAGGGGGTTACAACACTGAAGCTTTCTTT. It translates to CASSSQRTGGYNTEAFF.

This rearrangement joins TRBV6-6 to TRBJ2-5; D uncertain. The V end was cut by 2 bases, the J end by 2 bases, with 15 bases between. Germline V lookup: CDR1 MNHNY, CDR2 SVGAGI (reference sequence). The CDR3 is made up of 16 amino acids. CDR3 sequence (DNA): TGTGCCAGCAGTTACCACAACTTTGGGCGTCAAGAGACCCAGTACTTC. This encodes CASSYHNFGRQETQYF.

Here the CDR3 reads CASSHRDFDPYEQYF. The CDR3 nucleotides are TGTGCCAGCAGCCATCGGGACTTCGACCCCTACGAGCAGTACTTC. This chain links TRBV5-4 with TRBJ2-7; tentative D call: TRBD2 (6 bases). CDR3 size: 15 residues. Germline V gene data show CDR1 as SGHNT and CDR2 as YYREEE (reference sequence). Between the trimmed V and J ends, which lost 4 bases and 2 bases, there was a span of 16 bases. The entire variable domain, with the rest obtained from reference TRBV5-4 and TRBJ2-7, is as follows: ETGVTQSPTHLIKTRGQQVTLRCSSQSGHNTVSWYQQALGQGPQFIFQYYREEENGRGNFPPRFSGLQFPNYSSELNVNALELDDSALYLCASSHRDFDPYEQYFGPGTRLTVT.

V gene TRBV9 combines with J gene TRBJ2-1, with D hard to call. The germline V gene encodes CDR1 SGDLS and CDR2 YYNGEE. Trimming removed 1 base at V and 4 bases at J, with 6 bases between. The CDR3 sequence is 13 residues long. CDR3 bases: TGTGCCAGCAGCGTAAACCTATACAATGAGCAGTTCTTC. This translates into CASSVNLYNEQFF.

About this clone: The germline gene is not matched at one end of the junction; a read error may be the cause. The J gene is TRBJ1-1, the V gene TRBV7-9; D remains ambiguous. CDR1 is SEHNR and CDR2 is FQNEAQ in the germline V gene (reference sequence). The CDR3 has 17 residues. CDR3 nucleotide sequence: TGTTCCAGCAGCTTACCTATGTCGGCCAGGTTAAACACTGAAGCTTTCTTT. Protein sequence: CSSSLPMSARLNTEAFF.